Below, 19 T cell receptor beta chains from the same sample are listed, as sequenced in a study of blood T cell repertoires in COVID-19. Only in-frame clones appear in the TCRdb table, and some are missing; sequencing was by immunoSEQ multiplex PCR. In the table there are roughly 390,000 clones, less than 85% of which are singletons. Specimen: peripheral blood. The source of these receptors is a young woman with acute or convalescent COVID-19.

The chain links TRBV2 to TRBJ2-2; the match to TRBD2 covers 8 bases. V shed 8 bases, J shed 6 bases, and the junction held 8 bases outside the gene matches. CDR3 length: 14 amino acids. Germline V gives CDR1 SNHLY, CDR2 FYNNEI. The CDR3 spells CASSELAVAGELFF. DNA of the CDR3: TGTGCCAGCTCGGAACTAGCGGTCGCCGGGGAGCTGTTTTTT.

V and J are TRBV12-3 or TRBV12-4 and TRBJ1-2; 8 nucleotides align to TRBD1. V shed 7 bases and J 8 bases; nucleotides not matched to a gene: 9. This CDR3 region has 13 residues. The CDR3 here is CASTFGQGEGYTF. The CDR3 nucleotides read TGTGCCAGCACCTTCGGACAGGGCGAAGGCTACACCTTC.

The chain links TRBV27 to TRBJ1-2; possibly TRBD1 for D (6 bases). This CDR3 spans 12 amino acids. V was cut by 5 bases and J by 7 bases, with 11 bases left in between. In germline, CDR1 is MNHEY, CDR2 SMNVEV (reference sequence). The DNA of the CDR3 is TGTGCCAGCAGTCAGGGGCTGAGTGGCTACACCTTC. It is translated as CASSQGLSGYTF.

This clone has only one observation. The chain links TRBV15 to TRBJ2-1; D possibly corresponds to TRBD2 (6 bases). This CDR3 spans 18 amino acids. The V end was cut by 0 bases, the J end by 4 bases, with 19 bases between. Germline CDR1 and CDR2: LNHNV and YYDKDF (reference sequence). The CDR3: CATSRDLGGAQIYNEQFF. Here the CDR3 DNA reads TGTGCCACCAGCAGAGATCTCGGGGGAGCACAAATTTACAATGAGCAGTTCTTC.

In nucleotides, the CDR3 is TGCGCCAGCAGCCGCGAGACAGTCTACAATGAGCAGTTCTTC. Translating gives CASSRETVYNEQFF. The rearrangement links TRBV4-1 to TRBJ2-1; D might be TRBD1 (5 bases). V gave up 4 bases and J gave up 3 bases, with 10 bases separating them. CDR1 MGHRA and CDR2 YSYEKL come from the germline V gene. The length of the CDR3 is 14 residues.

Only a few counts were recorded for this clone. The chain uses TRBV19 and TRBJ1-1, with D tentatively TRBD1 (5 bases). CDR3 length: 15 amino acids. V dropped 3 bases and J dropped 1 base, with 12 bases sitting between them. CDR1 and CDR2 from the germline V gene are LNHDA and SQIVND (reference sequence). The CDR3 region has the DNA TGTGCCAGTAGTATCCCCAGGGAGGGGAACACTGAAGCTTTCTTT. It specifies CASSIPREGNTEAFF.

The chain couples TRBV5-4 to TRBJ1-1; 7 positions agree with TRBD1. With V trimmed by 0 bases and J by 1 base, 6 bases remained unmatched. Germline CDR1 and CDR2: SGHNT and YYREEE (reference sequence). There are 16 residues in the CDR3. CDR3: CASSLVKGAPNTEAFF. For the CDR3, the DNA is TGTGCCAGCAGCTTGGTGAAGGGGGCGCCGAACACTGAAGCTTTCTTT.

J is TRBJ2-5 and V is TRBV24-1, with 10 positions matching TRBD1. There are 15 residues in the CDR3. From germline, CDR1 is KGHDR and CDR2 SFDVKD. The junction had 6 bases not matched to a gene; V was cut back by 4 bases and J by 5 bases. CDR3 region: CATSDPGQGRETQYF. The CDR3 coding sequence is TGTGCCACCAGTGACCCGGGACAGGGGCGCGAGACCCAGTACTTC.

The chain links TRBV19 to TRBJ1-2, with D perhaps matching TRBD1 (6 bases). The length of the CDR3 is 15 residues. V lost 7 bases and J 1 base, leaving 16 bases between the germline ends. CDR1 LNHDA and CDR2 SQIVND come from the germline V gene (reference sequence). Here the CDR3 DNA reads TGTGCCAGTACTTTTTCCCGGGACAATAACTATGGCTACACCTTC. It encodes CASTFSRDNNYGYTF.

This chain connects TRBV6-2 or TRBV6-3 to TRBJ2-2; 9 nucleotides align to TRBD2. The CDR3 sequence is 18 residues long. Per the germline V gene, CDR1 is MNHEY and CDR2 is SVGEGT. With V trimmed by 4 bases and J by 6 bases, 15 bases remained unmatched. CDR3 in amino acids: CASSWSRVASGVPGELFF. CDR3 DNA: TGTGCCAGCAGTTGGTCCAGGGTAGCTAGCGGGGTTCCCGGGGAGCTGTTTTTT.

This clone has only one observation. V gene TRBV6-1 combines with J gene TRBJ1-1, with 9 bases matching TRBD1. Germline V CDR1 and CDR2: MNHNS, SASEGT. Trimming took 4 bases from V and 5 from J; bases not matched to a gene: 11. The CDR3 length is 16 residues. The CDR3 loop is CASSVDETGGGTEAFF. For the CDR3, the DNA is TGTGCCAGCAGTGTCGACGAGACAGGGGGGGGAACTGAAGCTTTCTTT.

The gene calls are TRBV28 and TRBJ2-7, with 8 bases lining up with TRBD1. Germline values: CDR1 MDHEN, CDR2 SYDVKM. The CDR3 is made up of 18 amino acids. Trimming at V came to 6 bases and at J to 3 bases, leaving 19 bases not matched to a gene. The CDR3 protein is CASSPTADREESYYEQYF. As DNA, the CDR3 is TGTGCCAGCAGCCCCACCGCGGACAGGGAGGAATCCTACTACGAGCAGTACTTC.

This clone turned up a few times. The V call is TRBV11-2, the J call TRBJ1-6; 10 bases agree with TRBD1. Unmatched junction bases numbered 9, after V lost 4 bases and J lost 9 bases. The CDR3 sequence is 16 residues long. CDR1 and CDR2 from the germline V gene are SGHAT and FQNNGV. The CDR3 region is CASSSSSGTGVSPLHF. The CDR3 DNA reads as TGTGCCAGCAGCTCGTCCTCCGGGACAGGGGTTTCACCCCTCCACTTT.

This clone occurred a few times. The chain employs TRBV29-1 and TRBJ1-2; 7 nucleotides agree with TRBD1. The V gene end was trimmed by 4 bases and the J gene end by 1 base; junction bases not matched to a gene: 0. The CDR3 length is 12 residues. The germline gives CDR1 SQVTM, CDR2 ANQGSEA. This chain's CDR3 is CSVAGGNYGYTF. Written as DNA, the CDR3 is TGCAGCGTTGCAGGGGGTAACTATGGCTACACCTTC.

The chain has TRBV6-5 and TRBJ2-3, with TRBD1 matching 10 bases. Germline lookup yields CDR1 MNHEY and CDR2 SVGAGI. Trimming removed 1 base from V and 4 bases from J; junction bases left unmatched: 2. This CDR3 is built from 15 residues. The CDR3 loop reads CASSYLGQGSDTQYF. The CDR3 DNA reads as TGTGCCAGCAGTTACTTGGGACAGGGGTCAGATACGCAGTATTTT.

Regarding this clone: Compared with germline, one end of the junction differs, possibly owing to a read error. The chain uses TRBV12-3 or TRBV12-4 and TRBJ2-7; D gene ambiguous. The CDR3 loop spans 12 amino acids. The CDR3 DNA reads TGTGCCAGCAGTTTTCAGTCCTCCGAGCAGTACTTC. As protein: CASSFQSSEQYF.

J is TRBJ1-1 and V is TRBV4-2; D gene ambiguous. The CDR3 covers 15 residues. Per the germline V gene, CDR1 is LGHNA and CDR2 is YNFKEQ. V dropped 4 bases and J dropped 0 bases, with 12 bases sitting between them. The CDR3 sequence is CASSPNSPMNTEAFF. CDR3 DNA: TGTGCCAGCAGCCCCAACTCGCCCATGAACACTGAAGCTTTCTTT.

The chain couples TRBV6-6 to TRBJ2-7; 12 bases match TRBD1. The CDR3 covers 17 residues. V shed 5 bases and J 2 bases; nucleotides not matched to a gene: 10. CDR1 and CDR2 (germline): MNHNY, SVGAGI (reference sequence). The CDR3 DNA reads TGTGCCAGCAGTCCGTCCCGGGACAGGGGGCGCGCCTACGAGCAGTACTTC. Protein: CASSPSRDRGRAYEQYF.

In DNA form, the CDR3 reads TGTGCCAGCAGCTCGACAGGGTCGGACACTGAAGCTTTCTTT. Translation: CASSSTGSDTEAFF. The chain carries TRBV7-9 and TRBJ1-1; 7 bases are shared with TRBD1. Per the germline V gene, CDR1 is SEHNR and CDR2 is FQNEAQ (reference sequence). V lost 4 bases to trimming and J lost 3 bases; unmatched junction nucleotides: 5. The CDR3 sequence is 14 residues long.